This T cell receptor beta chain was captured by sequencing in a study of blood T cells in healthy people across ages. Per sample, extraction of total RNA gave at least 5.5 micrograms in every case. Study-level findings and limits: In these data, TCR beta diversity tracked strongly with naive T cell percentage.

On this clonotype itself: Its specificity is unknown. A junction boundary mismatches the germline segment, possibly from a read error.

Germline CDR1 MDHEN, CDR2 SYDVKM. The CDR3 runs 16 residues. The authors ran a second PCR of about 7 to 11 cycles using a sample-barcoded 5' primer and a J-beta primer mix. Each TCR beta cDNA got a 12-nucleotide random molecular identifier. TCRdb re-derived calls from the 5' RACE reads in MiXCR, one entry per CDR3 protein. The table records around 820,000 distinct CDR3 sequences, about 25% of them present only once. The same data also contributed to another study, on T cells of mothers and their children. From that study: Amplification in the second PCR used the M1S primer, which added sample barcodes and 2-4 random nucleotides.

The chain is built from TRBV28 and TRBJ2-1; D perhaps matches TRBD2 (6 bases). The TCR originated in a boy between 10 and 17 years old in good health. Material: blood. CDR3 amino acids: CASSNPLAEPYNAQFF. Written as DNA, the CDR3 is TGTGCCAGCAGCAATCCTTTAGCGGAACCCTACAATGCGCAGTTCTTC.